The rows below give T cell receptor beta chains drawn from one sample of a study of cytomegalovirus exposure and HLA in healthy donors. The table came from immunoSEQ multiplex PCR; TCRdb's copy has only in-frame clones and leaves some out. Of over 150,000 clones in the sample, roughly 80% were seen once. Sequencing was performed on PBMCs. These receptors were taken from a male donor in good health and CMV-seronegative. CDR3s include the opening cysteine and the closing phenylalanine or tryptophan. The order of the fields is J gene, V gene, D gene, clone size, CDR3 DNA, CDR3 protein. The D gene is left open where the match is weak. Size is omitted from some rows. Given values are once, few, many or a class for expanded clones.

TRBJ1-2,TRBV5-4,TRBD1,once,TGTGCCAGCAGCTCCGGGACAGGGTACTATGGCTACACCTTC,CASSSGTGYYGYTF
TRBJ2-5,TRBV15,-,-,TGTGCCACCAGTGTGGAGGGGTGGTACCAAGAGACCCAGTACTTC,CATSVEGWYQETQYF
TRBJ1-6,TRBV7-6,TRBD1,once,TGTGCCAGCAGCCTAGGGACAGCCAATTCACCCCTCCACTTT,CASSLGTANSPLHF
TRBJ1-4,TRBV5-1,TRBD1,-,TGCGCCAGCAGCCTCGGGACAGGGGAACATGAAAAACTGTTTTTT,CASSLGTGEHEKLFF
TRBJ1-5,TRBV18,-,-,TGTGCCAGCTCACCGTCTTGGGGGGGTTATAGCAATCAGCCCCAGCATTTT,CASSPSWGGYSNQPQHF
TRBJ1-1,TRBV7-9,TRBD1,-,TGTGCCAGCAGCTTAGGCAGGGGGTTCACTGAAGCTTTCTTT,CASSLGRGFTEAFF
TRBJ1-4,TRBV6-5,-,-,TGTGCCAGCAGTTCAGTTTCAACTAATGAAAAACTGTTTTTT,CASSSVSTNEKLFF
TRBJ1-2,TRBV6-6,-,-,TGTGCCAGCAGATCTCTTACAGCTAACTATGGCTACACCTTC,CASRSLTANYGYTF
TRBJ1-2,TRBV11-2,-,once,TGTGCCAGCAGCTTAGATATTAACTATGGCTACACCTTC,CASSLDINYGYTF
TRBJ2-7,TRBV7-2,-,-,TGTGCCAGCAGCTCCCGGGGTCCTTCCTACGAGCAGTACTTC,CASSSRGPSYEQYF
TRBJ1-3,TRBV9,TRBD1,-,TGTGCCAGCAGCTCGGACAGGGGCGCTGGAAACACCATATATTTT,CASSSDRGAGNTIYF
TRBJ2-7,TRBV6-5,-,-,TGTGCCAGCAGGCGGGACCCCAACTACGAGCAGTACTTC,CASRRDPNYEQYF
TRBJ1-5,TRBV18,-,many,TGTGCCAGCTCCCAGGAGGGGTCCGTTCAGCCCCAGCATTTT,CASSQEGSVQPQHF
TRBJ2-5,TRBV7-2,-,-,TGTGCCAGCAGCTTACACGGGGACCAAGAGACCCAGTACTTC,CASSLHGDQETQYF
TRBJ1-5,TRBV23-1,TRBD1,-,TGCGCCAGCAGCGAGAGTGACAGGGTACGGAATCAGCCCCAGCATTTT,CASSESDRVRNQPQHF
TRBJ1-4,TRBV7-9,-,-,TGTGCCAGCAGCTTGAGACAGGATAATGAAAAACTGTTTTTT,CASSLRQDNEKLFF
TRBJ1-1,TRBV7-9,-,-,TGTGCCAGCAGCTTAGTTGCGAGGAACACTGAAGCTTTCTTT,CASSLVARNTEAFF
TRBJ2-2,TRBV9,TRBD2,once,TGTGCCAGCAGCGTAGGTGGCGGGGGGGCCAACACCGGGGAGCTGTTTTTT,CASSVGGGGANTGELFF
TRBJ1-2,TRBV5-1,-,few,TGCGCCAGCAGCTGGGGGAAGGGAGGCAACTATGGCTACACCTTC,CASSWGKGGNYGYTF
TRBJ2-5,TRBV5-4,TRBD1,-,TGTGCCAGCAGCTTGGACGGCGGGACAGGGTGGTTAGAGACCCAGTACTTC,CASSLDGGTGWLETQYF
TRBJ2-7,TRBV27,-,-,TGTGCCAGCAGTTTTATGAGAACCGACGAGCAGTACTTC,CASSFMRTDEQYF
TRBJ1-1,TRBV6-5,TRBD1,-,TGTGCCAGCAGATTGACAGGGGCGGGCACTGAAGCTTTCTTT,CASRLTGAGTEAFF
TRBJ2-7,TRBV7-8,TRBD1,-,TGTGCCAGCAGTCCCCGTGTCGGACAGGGGAGATCCTACGAGCAGTACTTC,CASSPRVGQGRSYEQYF
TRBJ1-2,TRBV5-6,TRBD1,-,TGTGCCAGCAGCTGGACAGGGGGGATCTATGGCTACACCTTC,CASSWTGGIYGYTF
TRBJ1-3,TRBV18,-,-,TGTGCCAGCTCACCATACGACGGCGGGGTGGACACCATATATTTT,CASSPYDGGVDTIYF
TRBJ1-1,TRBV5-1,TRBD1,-,TGCGCCAGCAGCCCCCGACAGGGTGGTGAAGCTTTCTTT,CASSPRQGGEAFF
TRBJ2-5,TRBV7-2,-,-,TGTGCCAGCAGCTTACAGGGTAACCAAGAGACCCAGTACTTC,CASSLQGNQETQYF
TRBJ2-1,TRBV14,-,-,TGTGCCAGCAGCCAAGTCGAGGGTTTGACTGAGCAGTTCTTC,CASSQVEGLTEQFF
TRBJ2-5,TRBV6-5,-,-,TGTGCCAGCAGTTACTCGCGGGGCCTAGAGACCCAGTACTTC,CASSYSRGLETQYF
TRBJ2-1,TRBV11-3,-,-,TGTGCCAGCAGCTTAGGGCCTTACAATGAGCAGTTCTTC,CASSLGPYNEQFF
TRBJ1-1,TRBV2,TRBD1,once,TGTGCCAGCAGTCAGATCAGGGGGACTGAAGCTTTCTTT,CASSQIRGTEAFF
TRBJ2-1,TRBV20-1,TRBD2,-,TGCAGTGCTAGAGATCAGCGGGGGCAGTTCTTC,CSARDQRGQFF
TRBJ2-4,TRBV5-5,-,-,TGTGCCAGCAGCTTGGGGGGTCCAGGGCAAAACATTCAGTACTTC,CASSLGGPGQNIQYF